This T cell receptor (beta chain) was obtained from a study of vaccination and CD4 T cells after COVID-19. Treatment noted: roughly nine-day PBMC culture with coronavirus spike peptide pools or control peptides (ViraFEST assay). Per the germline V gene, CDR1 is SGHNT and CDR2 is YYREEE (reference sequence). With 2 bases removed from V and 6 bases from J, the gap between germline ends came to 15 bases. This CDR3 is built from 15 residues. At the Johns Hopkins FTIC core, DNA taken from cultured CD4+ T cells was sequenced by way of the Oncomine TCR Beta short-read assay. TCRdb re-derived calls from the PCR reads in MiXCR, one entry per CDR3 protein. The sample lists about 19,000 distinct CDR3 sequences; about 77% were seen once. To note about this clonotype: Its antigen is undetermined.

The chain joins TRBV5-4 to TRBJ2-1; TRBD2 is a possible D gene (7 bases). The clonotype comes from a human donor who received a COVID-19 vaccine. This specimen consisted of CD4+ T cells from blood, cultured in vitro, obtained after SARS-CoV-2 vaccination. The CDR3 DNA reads TGTGCCAGCAGCTTACGGGGGGCCGGGAGCAATGAGCAGTTCTTC. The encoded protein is CASSLRGAGSNEQFF.